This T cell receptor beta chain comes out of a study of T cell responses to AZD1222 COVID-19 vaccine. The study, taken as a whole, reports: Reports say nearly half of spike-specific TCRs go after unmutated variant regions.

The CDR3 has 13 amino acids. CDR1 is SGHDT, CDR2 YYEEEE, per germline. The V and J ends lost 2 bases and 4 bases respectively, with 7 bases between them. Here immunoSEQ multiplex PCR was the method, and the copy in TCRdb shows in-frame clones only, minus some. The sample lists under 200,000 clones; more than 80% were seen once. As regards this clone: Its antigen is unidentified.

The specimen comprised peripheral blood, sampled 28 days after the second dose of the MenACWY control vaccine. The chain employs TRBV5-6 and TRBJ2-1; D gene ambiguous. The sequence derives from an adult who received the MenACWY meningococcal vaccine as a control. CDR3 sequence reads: CASSFNRYNEQFF. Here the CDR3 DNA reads TGTGCCAGCAGCTTTAACAGATACAATGAGCAGTTCTTC. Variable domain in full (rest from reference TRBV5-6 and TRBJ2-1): DAGVTQSPTHLIKTRGQQVTLRCSPKSGHDTVSWYQQALGQGPQFIFQYYEEEERQRGNFPDRFSGHQFPNYSSELNVNALLLGDSALYLCASSFNRYNEQFFGPGTRLTVL.